This T cell receptor beta chain appears in the sequencing data of a study of Ad26.COV2.S vaccination and SARS-CoV-2 variants. About the research overall: The study gave Ad26.COV2.S intramuscularly, once or twice 56 days apart. Study-level points and caveats: Quantification of TCR breadth and depth may have yielded underestimates of total T cell responses. Individuals receiving vaccine had higher spike-specific TCR breadth than placebo recipients did. Whether participants received vaccine or placebo, their non-spike TCR breadth was similar.

Treatment denoted: some 19 received Ad26.COV2.S at low or high dose, single or two shots; roughly five received placebo; per-sample allocation not given. Sample collection was performed on day 63 after the first vaccine or placebo injection. With regard to this clone: Its antigen is unknown. The same CDR3 is also encoded by other DNA sequences in this sample.

Clones were sequenced by immunoSEQ multiplex PCR, and TCRdb holds only the in-frame ones, with some missing. The table records around 450,000 clones, around 89% of them present only once. This receptor was identified in a person aged 18-60 years who received the Ad26.COV2.S COVID-19 vaccine or a placebo. Sequences were derived from peripheral blood, sampled in a trial of Ad26.COV2.S vaccine versus placebo.

The CDR3 bases are TGTGCCTGGAGTGTAATCCGGAACACTGAAGCTTTCTTT. Translated: CAWSVIRNTEAFF. V and J are TRBV30 and TRBJ1-1; no clear D. Germline loops: CDR1 GTSNPN, CDR2 SVGIG (reference sequence). V lost 0 bases, J lost 1 base, and 6 bases lay in between. The CDR3 loop spans 13 amino acids.